The text below deals with one TCR beta chain. This entry is derived from a study of PD-1 blockade in classical Hodgkin lymphoma. Time point denoted: cycle 4 day 1 (C4D1), after about 6 weeks of nivolumab. Each of the patients experienced relapse following autologous stem cell transplantation, and their brentuximab vedotin exposure differed. Assay used: immunoSEQ multiplex PCR; TCRdb lists only in-frame clones, some missing. The top ten hold around 2% of the sample, which has about 96,000 clones, under 95% seen once. The CDR3 sequence is 16 residues long. CDR1 and CDR2 from the germline V gene are SEHNR and FQNEAQ (reference sequence). Between the trimmed V and J ends, which lost 5 bases and 0 bases, there was a span of 14 bases.

The chain is built from TRBV7-9 and TRBJ1-3; D may be TRBD1 (6 bases). The clonotype originates from a human donor with classical Hodgkin lymphoma. The material was peripheral blood mononuclear cells (PBMCs), obtained before the fourth cycle of nivolumab. This CDR3 is CASSRRQDPSGNTIYF. Written as DNA, the CDR3 is TGTGCCAGCAGCCGACGACAGGACCCCTCTGGAAACACCATATATTTT.